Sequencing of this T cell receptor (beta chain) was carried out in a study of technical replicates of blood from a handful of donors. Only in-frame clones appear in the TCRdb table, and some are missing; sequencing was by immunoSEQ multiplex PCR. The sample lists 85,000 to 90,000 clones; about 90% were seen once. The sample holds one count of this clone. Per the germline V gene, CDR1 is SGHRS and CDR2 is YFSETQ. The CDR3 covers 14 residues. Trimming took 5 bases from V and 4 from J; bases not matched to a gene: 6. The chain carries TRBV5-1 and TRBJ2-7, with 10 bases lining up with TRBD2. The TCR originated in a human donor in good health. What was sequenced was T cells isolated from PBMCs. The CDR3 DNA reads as TGCGCCAGCAGTCCAGCTAGCGGGAGTTACGAGCAGTACTTC. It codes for CASSPASGSYEQYF.